Presented here are 20 T cell receptor beta chains from one specimen sequenced in a study of blood T cell repertoires in COVID-19. Clones were sequenced by immunoSEQ multiplex PCR, and TCRdb holds only the in-frame ones, with some missing. Of 300,000 to 350,000 clones listed, 65% to 90% are singletons. Sequencing was carried out using PBMCs or T cells enriched from blood (not recorded which). The receptors shown here come from a woman aged 40 to 50 with acute COVID-19.

This chain links TRBV5-5 with TRBJ1-1; 8 nucleotides agree with TRBD1. Germline V gene lookup returns CDR1 SGHKS and CDR2 YYEKEE (reference sequence). CDR3 length equals 17 residues. The V segment lost 4 bases and the J segment 0 bases; nucleotides outside the gene matches: 11. CDR3 in amino acids: CASSPTGQANMNTEAFF. The CDR3 DNA reads TGTGCCAGCAGCCCTACGGGACAGGCAAACATGAACACTGAAGCTTTCTTT.

The chain employs TRBV3-1 (or the pseudogene TRBV3-2) and TRBJ1-2; D is perhaps TRBD1 (5 bases). V lost 7 bases, J lost 0 bases, and 12 bases lay in between. The germline V gene has CDR1 LGHDT and CDR2 YNNKEL (reference sequence). The CDR3 spans 14 residues. This CDR3 is CASIDSTANYGYTF. The CDR3 DNA follows: TGTGCCAGCATCGACAGTACTGCTAACTATGGCTACACCTTC.

This chain connects TRBV28 to TRBJ1-2; the D is unclear. Trimming pared 2 bases from V and 0 bases from J, leaving 4 bases between. Germline assignment: CDR1 MDHEN and CDR2 SYDVKM. This CDR3 has 13 residues. CDR3 in amino acids: CASSLRANYGYTF. The CDR3 DNA sequence: TGTGCCAGCAGTTTACGAGCTAACTATGGCTACACCTTC.

V usage is TRBV6-2 or TRBV6-3 and J usage is TRBJ2-5; D is ambiguous. V lost 2 bases and J lost 5, with 6 bases in between. The CDR3 covers 12 residues. The germline gives CDR1 MNHEY, CDR2 SVGEGT. CDR3: CASSYAEETQYF. CDR3 bases: TGTGCCAGCAGTTACGCTGAGGAGACCCAGTACTTC.

The chain links TRBV5-4 to TRBJ2-1; tentatively, D is TRBD1 (6 bases). This CDR3 is 15 amino acids long. CDR1 is SGHNT and CDR2 is YYREEE in the germline V gene (reference sequence). V gave up 0 bases and J gave up 4 bases, with 11 bases separating them. The CDR3 DNA follows: TGTGCCAGCAGCTTGGAGAGGGACACATACAATGAGCAGTTCTTC. Protein sequence: CASSLERDTYNEQFF.

This rearrangement joins TRBV28 to TRBJ1-3, with D possibly matching TRBD1 (5 bases). The CDR3 is 16 residues long. Trimming removed 6 bases at V and 4 bases at J, with 19 bases between. Looked up from germline, CDR1 is MDHEN and CDR2 is SYDVKM. The CDR3 nucleotides are TGTGCCAGCAGAGCACGGGGGGGTGCGCGGGGAAACACCATATATTTT. Translating gives CASRARGGARGNTIYF.

This sequence joins TRBV4-1 and TRBJ1-1, with D unresolved. Trimming stripped 0 bases from V and 1 base from J, with 9 bases between. The germline V gene has CDR1 MGHRA and CDR2 YSYEKL. CDR3 length equals 15 residues. CDR3 loop: CASSQEIHRNTEAFF. CDR3 in DNA: TGCGCCAGCAGCCAAGAAATCCACAGGAACACTGAAGCTTTCTTT.

With respect to this clone: This specimen includes other DNA sequences encoding the same CDR3. The chain couples TRBV4-2 to TRBJ1-4; 7 bases agree with TRBD1. The CDR3 is 17 amino acids. V shed 6 bases and J 0 bases; nucleotides not matched to a gene: 10. Looked up from germline, CDR1 is LGHNA and CDR2 is YNFKEQ. CDR3 nucleotide sequence: TGTGCCAGCAGTCCCCGGGACAGAAGTGCAACTAATGAAAAACTGTTTTTT. It codes for CASSPRDRSATNEKLFF.

The chain carries TRBV27 and TRBJ1-5; D is ambiguous. The CDR3 is made up of 14 amino acids. Germline lookup yields CDR1 MNHEY and CDR2 SMNVEV (reference sequence). V lost 2 bases to trimming and J lost 12 bases, with 17 bases between them. CDR3 coding DNA: TGTGCCAGCAGTTTAACGATCACCCCTCTAAGCCAGCATTTT. Its protein product is CASSLTITPLSQHF.

This clone was found once. V gene TRBV15 combines with J gene TRBJ2-1, with D maybe TRBD2 (7 bases). CDR3 length equals 15 residues. Trimming pared 5 bases from V and 0 bases from J, leaving 11 bases between. Per germline, CDR1 LNHNV and CDR2 YYDKDF (reference sequence). The CDR3 spells CATSLRGGSYNEQFF. The CDR3 region has the DNA TGTGCCACCAGCTTGAGGGGGGGCTCCTACAATGAGCAGTTCTTC.

The rearrangement uses TRBV18 and TRBJ2-7; 9 nucleotides line up with TRBD2. V was clipped by 3 bases and J by 7 bases; unmatched bases: 10. The CDR3 sequence is 15 residues long. Germline CDR1 reads KGHSH; CDR2 reads LQKENI. In nucleotides, the CDR3 is TGTGCCAGCTCACCTGATAGCGGGGGTACGGGAGAGCAGTACTTC. Protein product: CASSPDSGGTGEQYF.

V is TRBV5-1 and J is TRBJ1-2; the match to TRBD1 covers 7 bases. There are 15 residues in the CDR3. V dropped 4 bases and J dropped 3; count of bases not matched to a gene: 9. Germline assignment: CDR1 SGHRS and CDR2 YFSETQ. CDR3: CASSLEAGGDYGYTF. The CDR3 nucleotides read TGCGCCAGCAGCCTGGAGGCAGGGGGTGACTATGGCTACACCTTC.

This clone was observed a handful of times. The chain recombines TRBV6-5 with TRBJ1-6, with D possibly matching TRBD1 (6 bases). The germline gives CDR1 MNHEY, CDR2 SVGAGI. CDR3 length equals 13 residues. V was clipped by 2 bases and J by 14 bases, with 13 bases between them. Here the CDR3 DNA reads TGTGCCAGCAGTTACACTGGACAGCAAGCCCTCCACTTT. Its translation: CASSYTGQQALHF.

This clone was counted a few times. V gene TRBV6-5 combines with J gene TRBJ2-7, with a tentative D call TRBD2 (6 bases). The CDR3 contains 11 residues. Germline V gives CDR1 MNHEY, CDR2 SVGAGI. Deletions cut 4 bases from V and 5 bases from J, with 6 bases between. In nucleotides, the CDR3 is TGTGCCAGCAGTTTAGCGGACGAGCAGTACTTC. Translated, it gives CASSLADEQYF.

J is TRBJ1-1 and V is TRBV29-1; D uncertain. V lost 1 base, J lost 3 bases, and 12 bases lay in between. CDR1 and CDR2 (germline): SQVTM, ANQGSEA. The CDR3 is 14 residues long. The CDR3 sequence: CSVEVLRDDTEAFF. CDR3 nucleotide sequence: TGCAGCGTTGAAGTTCTGAGGGATGACACTGAAGCTTTCTTT.

The J gene is TRBJ1-3, the V gene TRBV3-1 (or the pseudogene TRBV3-2), with D perhaps matching TRBD1 (5 bases). CDR1 LGHDT and CDR2 YNNKEL come from the germline V gene (reference sequence). The V end was cut by 0 bases, the J end by 6 bases, with 12 bases between. The CDR3 covers 15 residues. The CDR3 nucleotides are TGTGCCAGCAGCCAAGAGAGACAGTTAATAAACACCATATATTTT. It yields the protein CASSQERQLINTIYF.

This CDR3 is CASSQTGNTEAFF. The CDR3 DNA sequence: TGTGCCAGCAGCCAGACGGGAAACACTGAAGCTTTCTTT. V usage is TRBV6-5 and J usage is TRBJ1-1, with D uncertain. The V gene lost 6 bases and the J gene lost 2 bases, with 10 bases spanning the gap. This CDR3 is 13 amino acids long. Germline V lookup: CDR1 MNHEY, CDR2 SVGAGI.

V gene TRBV11-2 combines with J gene TRBJ1-1, with a possible D match to TRBD1 (5 bases). The V and J ends lost 7 bases and 2 bases respectively, with 14 bases between them. The CDR3 length is 14 residues. Germline CDR1 SGHAT, CDR2 FQNNGV. As DNA, the CDR3 is TGTGCCAGCACATTCGGCGGGGGAAACACTGAAGCTTTCTTT. Protein: CASTFGGGNTEAFF.

J is TRBJ2-5 and V is TRBV2; tentative D call: TRBD1 (6 bases). CDR3 length equals 14 residues. Per the germline V gene, CDR1 is SNHLY and CDR2 is FYNNEI. Deletions cut 6 bases from V and 3 bases from J, with 14 bases between. This CDR3 is CASSRDGTKETQYF. The CDR3 DNA sequence: TGTGCCAGCAGCCGCGACGGGACAAAAGAGACCCAGTACTTC.

The chain is built from TRBV5-1 and TRBJ1-1, with 9 bases fitting TRBD1. CDR3 length: 14 residues. Per the germline V gene, CDR1 is SGHRS and CDR2 is YFSETQ. The V gene end was trimmed by 4 bases and the J gene end by 1 base; junction bases not matched to a gene: 2. As DNA, the CDR3 is TGCGCCAGCAGCGGACAGGGGACGAACACTGAAGCTTTCTTT. Residues: CASSGQGTNTEAFF.